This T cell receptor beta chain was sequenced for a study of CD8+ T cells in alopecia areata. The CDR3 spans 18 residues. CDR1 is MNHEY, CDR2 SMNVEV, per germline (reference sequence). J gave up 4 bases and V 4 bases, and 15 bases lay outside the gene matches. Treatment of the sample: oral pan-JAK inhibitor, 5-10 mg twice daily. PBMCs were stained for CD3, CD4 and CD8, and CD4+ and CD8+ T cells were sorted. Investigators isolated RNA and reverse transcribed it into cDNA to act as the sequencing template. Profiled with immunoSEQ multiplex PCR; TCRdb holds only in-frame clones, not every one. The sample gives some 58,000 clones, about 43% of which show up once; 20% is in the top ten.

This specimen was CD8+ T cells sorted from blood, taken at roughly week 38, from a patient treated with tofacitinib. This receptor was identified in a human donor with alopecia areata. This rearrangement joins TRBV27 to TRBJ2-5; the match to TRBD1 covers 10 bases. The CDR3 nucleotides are TGTGCCAGCAGTTCCTACGGACGAGACAGGGGGCATCGAGAGACCCAGTACTTC. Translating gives CASSSYGRDRGHRETQYF.